A selection of T cell receptor beta chains follows, all from one sample in a study of somatic mutations in cytotoxic T cells in rheumatoid arthritis. Only in-frame clones appear in the TCRdb table, and some are missing; sequencing was by immunoSEQ multiplex PCR. The profile shows approximately 15,000 clones, roughly 73% of them singletons. Input material: CD8+ T cells sorted from blood. These receptors were taken from an adult with rheumatoid arthritis. Both conserved end residues are part of each CDR3. The D gene is left open where the match is weak. Clone size is given for some rows only: seen once, a few or many times, or a class if the clone is expanded.

>TRBV7-2|-|TRBJ1-2|-
CASSPPGVLTLGGYTF
TGTGCCAGCAGCCCACCGGGGGTTTTAACTCTAGGCGGCTACACCTTC
>TRBV7-7|-|TRBJ1-5|TRBD1
CASGSTGHNQPQHF
TGTGCCAGCGGATCGACAGGGCACAATCAGCCCCAGCATTTT
>TRBV19|few|TRBJ2-1|-
CASMTALAEQFF
TGTGCCAGTATGACCGCACTGGCTGAGCAGTTCTTC
>TRBV27|-|TRBJ1-1|-
CASSLQPGLGAFF
TGTGCCAGCAGTTTACAGCCAGGTCTCGGGGCTTTCTTT
>TRBV28|-|TRBJ2-5|-
CASSDPRRYQETQYF
TGTGCCAGCAGTGACCCTAGGAGGTACCAAGAGACCCAGTACTTC
>TRBV5-1|once|TRBJ1-2|-
CASSPGENYGYTF
TGCGCCAGCAGCCCTGGTGAAAACTATGGCTACACCTTC
>TRBV28|-|TRBJ2-2|-
CASSFFWGELFF
TGTGCCAGCAGTTTTTTCTGGGGGGAGCTGTTTTTT
>TRBV9|-|TRBJ1-1|-
CASSAGQNTEAFF
TGTGCCAGCAGCGCGGGACAGAACACTGAAGCTTTCTTT
>TRBV5-4|few|TRBJ1-1|TRBD1
CASSYRGAEAFF
TGTGCCAGCAGCTACAGGGGTGCTGAAGCTTTCTTT
>TRBV6-1|-|TRBJ1-5|-
CASKIVGSNQPQHF
TGTGCCAGCAAAATAGTTGGTAGCAATCAGCCCCAGCATTTT
>TRBV5-1|-|TRBJ1-4|TRBD1
CASSATGSDEKLFF
TGCGCCAGCAGCGCGACAGGGTCGGATGAAAAACTGTTTTTT
>TRBV5-4|-|TRBJ2-5|-
CASSSGAESKETQYF
TGTGCCAGCAGTTCTGGGGCAGAATCAAAAGAGACCCAGTACTTC
>TRBV7-9|-|TRBJ1-1|TRBD1
CASSHGTGGNTEAFF
TGTGCCAGCAGCCATGGGACAGGGGGGAACACTGAAGCTTTCTTT
>TRBV19|once|TRBJ2-5|TRBD1
CASSRTGGQETQYF
TGTGCCAGTAGTCGTACAGGGGGCCAAGAGACCCAGTACTTC
>TRBV7-3|-|TRBJ2-5|-
CASKKRGAVGETQYF
TGTGCCAGCAAAAAACGGGGGGCCGTGGGAGAGACCCAGTACTTC
>TRBV5-1|once|TRBJ2-3|-
CASSSKARTDTQYF
TGCGCCAGCAGCTCTAAGGCCCGCACAGATACGCAGTATTTT
>TRBV28|-|TRBJ1-1|-
CASTILEGGADTEAFF
TGTGCCAGCACCATCCTGGAGGGCGGGGCGGACACTGAAGCTTTCTTT
>TRBV5-6|-|TRBJ1-6|-
CASSLGGGPGSYNSPLHF
TGTGCCAGCAGCTTGGGCGGGGGGCCAGGCTCCTATAATTCACCCCTCCACTTT
>TRBV19|-|TRBJ1-1|TRBD1
CASSYRTGNTEAFF
TGTGCCAGTAGTTACCGGACAGGGAACACTGAAGCTTTCTTT
>TRBV7-9|-|TRBJ1-2|-
CASSLGTAIYGYTF
TGTGCCAGCAGCTTAGGGACAGCCATCTATGGCTACACCTTC
>TRBV6-6|-|TRBJ1-4|-
CASSYGSELFF
TGTGCCAGCAGTTACGGGTCGGAACTGTTTTTT
>TRBV7-2|-|TRBJ2-3|-
CASSGYTDTQYF
TGTGCCAGCAGTGGATACACAGATACGCAGTATTTT
>TRBV19|-|TRBJ1-5|TRBD1
CASTDGQGRQPQHF
TGTGCCAGTACCGATGGACAGGGGCGCCAGCCCCAGCATTTT
>TRBV7-9|-|TRBJ1-2|TRBD1
CASSLSLGGGEANYGYTF
TGTGCCAGCAGCTTATCTCTCGGAGGGGGCGAAGCTAACTATGGCTACACCTTC
>TRBV27|once|TRBJ2-3|-
CASSLGRGADTQYF
TGTGCCAGCAGTTTGGGAAGGGGTGCAGATACGCAGTATTTT
>TRBV7-8|-|TRBJ1-2|-
CASSPGATGSTGYTF
TGTGCCAGCAGCCCCGGGGCAACGGGGTCAACTGGCTACACCTTC
>TRBV6-5|-|TRBJ2-1|-
CASSYSQRGYNEQFF
TGTGCCAGCAGTTACTCACAAAGGGGGTACAATGAGCAGTTCTTC
>TRBV7-6|once|TRBJ1-2|TRBD1
CASSSPRGPDRDEGYTF
TGTGCCAGCAGCTCCCCTCGTGGCCCGGACAGGGACGAGGGCTACACCTTC
>TRBV5-6|-|TRBJ2-1|TRBD2
CASSYGLAGGSYNEQFF
TGTGCCAGCAGCTACGGACTAGCGGGGGGGTCCTACAATGAGCAGTTCTTC
>TRBV6-6|-|TRBJ2-1|-
CASRETRSNEQFF
TGTGCCAGCAGAGAAACCCGAAGCAATGAGCAGTTCTTC
>TRBV6-6|-|TRBJ2-7|-
CASSFLKGTEQYF
TGTGCCAGCAGTTTCTTGAAGGGCACCGAGCAGTACTTC
>TRBV5-8|few|TRBJ1-1|TRBD1
CASSSLGGDRENMNTEAFF
TGTGCCAGCAGCTCCCTTGGGGGGGACAGGGAAAATATGAACACTGAAGCTTTCTTT
>TRBV19|-|TRBJ1-1|-
CASSDPGDWYTEAFF
TGTGCCAGTAGCGATCCCGGGGATTGGTACACTGAAGCTTTCTTT
>TRBV4-1|once|TRBJ2-3|-
CASSPGGLHTDTQYF
TGCGCCAGCAGCCCCGGGGGTTTACACACAGATACGCAGTATTTT
>TRBV25-1|-|TRBJ2-7|-
CASSDETHEQYF
TGTGCCAGCAGTGACGAGACGCACGAGCAGTACTTC
>TRBV4-1|-|TRBJ2-1|-
CASSQVTRSYNEQFF
TGCGCCAGCAGCCAAGTGACTAGATCCTACAATGAGCAGTTCTTC
>TRBV28|few|TRBJ1-2|-
CASSLEGGGYTF
TGTGCCAGCAGTTTAGAGGGCGGAGGCTACACCTTC
>TRBV27|-|TRBJ1-1|-
CASSLGRDTNTEAFF
TGTGCCAGCAGTTTAGGGCGGGACACGAACACTGAAGCTTTCTTT
>TRBV5-1|-|TRBJ2-1|-
CASSLFGQSSYNEQFF
TGCGCCAGCAGCTTGTTCGGACAGAGCTCCTACAATGAGCAGTTCTTC
>TRBV5-1|-|TRBJ1-1|TRBD1
CASSPRGPGGAGMDTEAFF
TGCGCCAGCAGCCCCCGGGGGCCAGGGGGCGCGGGTATGGACACTGAAGCTTTCTTT
>TRBV6-1|-|TRBJ1-1|-
CASRDRLNTEAFF
TGTGCCAGCAGAGACAGGTTGAACACTGAAGCTTTCTTT
>TRBV7-8|-|TRBJ2-1|TRBD2
CASSLGGMRYNEQFF
TGTGCCAGCAGCCTGGGGGGGATGAGGTACAATGAGCAGTTCTTC
>TRBV7-9|-|TRBJ2-1|-
CASSLPGGPGYNEQFF
TGTGCCAGCAGCTTACCCGGGGGGCCGGGATACAATGAGCAGTTCTTC
>TRBV4-2|-|TRBJ2-3|TRBD2
CASSGLAGGMTDTQYF
TGTGCCAGCTCCGGGCTAGCGGGGGGGATGACAGATACGCAGTATTTT
>TRBV9|-|TRBJ1-3|TRBD1
CASSEGQVSSGNTIYF
TGTGCCAGCAGCGAAGGACAGGTCAGCTCTGGAAACACCATATATTTT
>TRBV19|-|TRBJ1-2|TRBD1
CASNWDGTDYGYTF
TGTGCCAGTAACTGGGACGGGACAGACTATGGCTACACCTTC
>TRBV10-2|few|TRBJ1-1|TRBD1
CASRTGDAEAFF
TGCGCCAGCAGGACAGGGGACGCTGAAGCTTTCTTT
>TRBV18|-|TRBJ2-3|TRBD1
CASSSPDRLDTQYF
TGTGCCAGCTCATCCCCGGACAGGCTCGATACGCAGTATTTT